Listed below are T cell receptor beta chains from one sample, sequenced in a study of blood T cell repertoires in COVID-19. Method: immunoSEQ multiplex PCR; TCRdb's copy keeps in-frame clones and lacks some. The sample yields 200,000 to 250,000 clones, about 80% seen once. Sequenced material: peripheral blood. These receptors all stem from a woman aged 50 to 65 with acute or convalescent COVID-19. Both conserved end residues are part of each CDR3. D genes are given only for firm matches. Some rows have no size entry. The others give once, few or many, or a class for an expanded clone.

-	-	TRBV24-1	TRBJ2-5	15	TGTGCCACCAGTGATTTTCTATCAGGCCAAGAGACCCAGTACTTC	CATSDFLSGQETQYF
-	once	TRBV21-1	TRBJ1-5	16	TGTGCCAGCAGCAATTGGCGGCAGAATAGCAATCAGCCCCAGCATTTT	CASSNWRQNSNQPQHF
-	-	TRBV4-3	TRBJ1-2	13	TGCGCCAGCAGCCAAGACTCCTACTATGGCTACACCTTC	CASSQDSYYGYTF
TRBD1	-	TRBV28	TRBJ2-1	15	TGTGCCAGCAGTTTAGTACAGGGGTTGGTCAATGAGCAGTTCTTC	CASSLVQGLVNEQFF
-	-	TRBV5-1	TRBJ1-4	14	TGCGCCAGCAGCTTGGGTACAGGGAATGAAAAACTGTTTTTT	CASSLGTGNEKLFF
-	-	TRBV28	TRBJ2-4	15	TGTGCCAGCAGTTTATATAGGGGGACCAAAAACATTCAGTACTTC	CASSLYRGTKNIQYF
TRBD2	-	TRBV3-1/TRBV3-2	TRBJ2-1	15	TGTGCCAGCAGCCAAGATAGAACTAGCGGAAGAAAGCAGTTCTTC	CASSQDRTSGRKQFF
TRBD2	-	TRBV4-1	TRBJ2-3	15	TGCGCCAGCAGCCATGATCTAGCGGGAGCAGATACGCAGTATTTT	CASSHDLAGADTQYF
TRBD1	-	TRBV2	TRBJ2-2	15	TGTGCCAGCAGTGCCAGGGGGCGAAGCACCGGGGAGCTGTTTTTT	CASSARGRSTGELFF
TRBD1	-	TRBV10-3	TRBJ2-3	18	TGTGCCATCAGTGAGTCGCCCACAGGGGGCGCCCCCACAGATACGCAGTATTTT	CAISESPTGGAPTDTQYF
TRBD1	-	TRBV19	TRBJ1-5	17	TGTGCCAGTAGTGCCCCCGGGACAGGCTATAGCAATCAGCCCCAGCATTTT	CASSAPGTGYSNQPQHF
-	-	TRBV27	TRBJ1-2	13	TGTGCCAGCAGTTTATCGGGGGCTCAGGGCTACACCTTC	CASSLSGAQGYTF
TRBD2	-	TRBV18	TRBJ2-2	20	TGTGCCAGCTCACCAACAGGCGGGACTAGCGGGAGTATCCGCACCGGGGAGCTGTTTTTT	CASSPTGGTSGSIRTGELFF
-	few	TRBV7-2	TRBJ1-2	13	TGTGCCAGCAGCTTAAGCGTGACAGGAGGCTACACCTTC	CASSLSVTGGYTF
TRBD2	-	TRBV7-2	TRBJ2-1	14	TGTGCCAGCAGCTTAGAGTCGTCTAGCGGGGGGCAGTTCTTC	CASSLESSSGGQFF
-	-	TRBV20-1	TRBJ2-2	14	TGCAGTGCTAGTAGGTGGGAGGCAGCCGGGGAGCTGTTTTTT	CSASRWEAAGELFF
-	-	TRBV5-1	TRBJ1-1	14	TGCGCCAGCAGCCCCGGGACTGGGGCCGCTGAAGCTTTCTTT	CASSPGTGAAEAFF
-	-	TRBV27	TRBJ2-1	14	TGTGCCAGCAGTTTAACCCGACTGTACAATGAGCAGTTCTTC	CASSLTRLYNEQFF
TRBD1	-	TRBV28	TRBJ1-2	16	TGTGCCAGCACCGACTCGAGACAGGGGGCGAAGGGTGGCTACACCTTC	CASTDSRQGAKGGYTF
TRBD1	-	TRBV7-9	TRBJ2-7	15	TGTGCCAGCAGCGTACCGGGACAGGGGGCGTACGAGCAGTACTTC	CASSVPGQGAYEQYF
-	once	TRBV21-1	TRBJ2-2	16	TGTGCCAGCAGCAAACCGGGACAGGGGTCCCCCGGGGAGCTGTTTTTT	CASSKPGQGSPGELFF
-	-	TRBV12-3/TRBV12-4	TRBJ2-7	12	TGTGCCAGCGGTAACAGGGTCAACGAGCAGTACTTC	CASGNRVNEQYF
-	-	TRBV5-1	TRBJ1-1	16	TGCGCCAGCAGCTTGTTGTCGGGGGGTTTCAACACTGAAGCTTTCTTT	CASSLLSGGFNTEAFF
-	-	TRBV27	TRBJ2-3	13	TGTGCCAGCAGTTCCCTAGGGGGAGATACGCAGTATTTT	CASSSLGGDTQYF
TRBD2	-	TRBV30	TRBJ2-3	14	TGTGCCTGGAGTGTACGCGGGAGCCCAGATACGCAGTATTTT	CAWSVRGSPDTQYF
-	-	TRBV5-1	TRBJ1-6	16	TGCGCCAGCAGCTTGGCCTTGGGAGAGGGTAATTCACCCCTCCACTTT	CASSLALGEGNSPLHF
-	few	TRBV7-2	TRBJ1-6	16	TGTGCCAGCAGCTTATCTTCAGGCCTCTATAATTCACCCCTCCACTTT	CASSLSSGLYNSPLHF
TRBD1	many	TRBV28	TRBJ1-1	15	TGTGCCAGCAGTGTGGGACAGGGGGCTTACACTGAAGCTTTCTTT	CASSVGQGAYTEAFF
-	-	TRBV6-5	TRBJ1-6	15	TGTGCCAGCAGCCTCTCCGCAGGGCTGAACTCACCCCTCCACTTT	CASSLSAGLNSPLHF
-	-	TRBV5-5	TRBJ2-1	15	TGTGCCAGCAGTCTCGGTGCGACTAGCTACAATGAGCAGTTCTTC	CASSLGATSYNEQFF
TRBD1	-	TRBV5-6	TRBJ1-1	14	TGTGCCAGCACCAGACAGGGGGCTAGCACTGAAGCTTTCTTT	CASTRQGASTEAFF
-	-	TRBV12-3/TRBV12-4	TRBJ2-2	12	TGTGCCAGCAAGCCGGGTCCCGGGGAGCTGTTTTTT	CASKPGPGELFF
TRBD2	few	TRBV7-2	TRBJ2-3	16	TGTGCCAGCAGCTCAACTTCAGCGGGGGCGGCAGATACGCAGTATTTT	CASSSTSAGAADTQYF
TRBD1	once	TRBV9	TRBJ2-7	14	TGTGCCAGCAGCGACCGGGACAGGGGTTACGAGCAGTACTTC	CASSDRDRGYEQYF
-	-	TRBV12-3/TRBV12-4	TRBJ1-2	13	TGTGCCAGCAGTACGACAGTCAACTATGGCTACACCTTC	CASSTTVNYGYTF
-	-	TRBV7-3	TRBJ2-3	15	TGTGCCAGCAGCTTGGGGACTTTGGGCACAGATACGCAGTATTTT	CASSLGTLGTDTQYF
TRBD2	-	TRBV2	TRBJ2-1	13	TGTGCCAGCAGTCAATTAGCGGGGAGGGGGCAGTTCTTC	CASSQLAGRGQFF
-	few	TRBV6-4	TRBJ2-5	13	TGTGCCAGCAGTGACCCCGTCCGAGGGACCCAGTACTTC	CASSDPVRGTQYF
-	few	TRBV10-3	TRBJ1-5	15	TGTGCCATCAGTGAGAAGGGGAAGGGGGATCAGCCCCAGCATTTT	CAISEKGKGDQPQHF
-	-	TRBV6-5	TRBJ2-4	13	TGTGCCAGCAGTTACTCGACCTATGGCAGGGAGTACTTC	CASSYSTYGREYF
-	-	TRBV7-7	TRBJ2-5	13	TGTGCCAGCAGCTTTGGGCCGGAAGAGACCCAGTACTTC	CASSFGPEETQYF
TRBD1	-	TRBV2	TRBJ2-3	13	TGTGCCAGCAGGGACAGGGGAACAGATACGCAGTATTTT	CASRDRGTDTQYF
TRBD1	-	TRBV6-2/TRBV6-3	TRBJ1-2	14	TGTGCCAGCAGTCGACAGGGGGTAAACTATGGCTACACCTTC	CASSRQGVNYGYTF
TRBD1	-	TRBV6-5	TRBJ1-2	14	TGTGCCAGCAGACCCGGGACAGGGGGCTTTGGCTACACCTTC	CASRPGTGGFGYTF
TRBD2	-	TRBV11-2	TRBJ2-1	14	TGTGCCAGCAGTCGGGCCAGCGGGAGCGATGAGCAGTTCTTC	CASSRASGSDEQFF
TRBD1	-	TRBV6-5	TRBJ1-5	15	TGTGCCAGCAGCGGGACAGCCGATAGCAATCAGCCCCAGCATTTT	CASSGTADSNQPQHF
-	-	TRBV28	TRBJ1-6	13	TGTGCCAGCTCGAGGGTTTCTAATTCACCCCTCCACTTT	CASSRVSNSPLHF
TRBD1	-	TRBV7-2	TRBJ1-2	15	TGTGCCAGCAGCTTAGCGGACAGGGGGAGGAGTGGCTACACCTTC	CASSLADRGRSGYTF
TRBD1	-	TRBV3-1/TRBV3-2	TRBJ1-1	15	TGTGCCAGCAGCCCTCGGACAGGGCTTAACACTGAAGCTTTCTTT	CASSPRTGLNTEAFF
TRBD2	-	TRBV6-5	TRBJ2-1	14	TGTGCCAGCAAGACTAGCGGGACATACAATGAGCAGTTCTTC	CASKTSGTYNEQFF
-	-	TRBV7-9	TRBJ1-1	14	TGTGCCAGCAGCCGCGGCAGAGTGAACACTGAAGCTTTCTTT	CASSRGRVNTEAFF
-	-	TRBV7-2	TRBJ1-5	14	TGTGCCAGCAGCTTTCCAGGGCCGAATCAGCCCCAGCATTTT	CASSFPGPNQPQHF
TRBD1	-	TRBV6-5	TRBJ1-1	14	TGTGCCAGCAGTACGGACAGGGGGGACACTGAAGCTTTCTTT	CASSTDRGDTEAFF
-	-	TRBV19	TRBJ1-1	14	TGTGCCACAAGTTGGGGGCTTATGAACACTGAAGCTTTCTTT	CATSWGLMNTEAFF
TRBD1	-	TRBV11-2	TRBJ2-2	15	TGTGCCAGCAGCTCCGGGACAGCTGTCACCGGGGAGCTGTTTTTT	CASSSGTAVTGELFF
TRBD1	-	TRBV7-2	TRBJ1-5	16	TGTGCCAGCAGCTTGGGGACAGGGGTGTACAATCAGCCCCAGCATTTT	CASSLGTGVYNQPQHF
TRBD2	-	TRBV2	TRBJ2-2	15	TGTGCCAGCAGTGGGGGCGGGAGGCGGCCCGGGGAGCTGTTTTTT	CASSGGGRRPGELFF
TRBD1	-	TRBV6-2/TRBV6-3	TRBJ1-2	15	TGTGCCAGCAGTTTCCTACTGCCGGGACAGGGATCGTGCACCTTC	CASSFLLPGQGSCTF
-	-	TRBV5-1	TRBJ1-6	14	TGCGCCAGCAGCTTACAGGGTTCCAATTCACCCCTCCACTTT	CASSLQGSNSPLHF